The sequence of this TCR beta chain was determined in a study of T cells of healthy individuals. Trimming cost V 2 bases and J 4 bases; bases outside gene matches: 2. Germline V gene lookup returns CDR1 WSHSY and CDR2 SAAADI. This CDR3 spans 14 amino acids. In its sample, this clonotype was seen a few times. Via MiXCR, TCRdb re-called the 5' RACE reads, giving one row per CDR3 protein. Of about 96,000 distinct CDR3 sequences detected, about 16% appear once; the ten largest clones hold approximately 5.7%. V usage is TRBV10-2 and J usage is TRBJ2-7; 10 nucleotides match TRBD1. This TCR was sampled from a human donor in good health. The CDR3 DNA is TGCGCCAGCAGTGAGGTGGGACAGGGGTACGAGCAGTACTTC. It encodes CASSEVGQGYEQYF.